This is a list of T cell receptor beta chains from one sample in a study of PD-L1 blockade in urothelial cancer. The assay was immunoSEQ multiplex PCR, and TCRdb's table has in-frame clones only and misses some. The repertoire consists of around 130,000 clones, with roughly 80% occurring once and the leading ten covering 2.5% to 3.5%. Sample: PBMCs, taken around atezolizumab (anti-PD-L1) treatment. All receptors derive from a man in his forties or fifties with urothelial cancer. The CDR3 runs from the conserved cysteine through the conserved F or W. Each record gives: D gene, J gene, clone size, V gene, CDR3 protein, CDR3 DNA. A D gene is named only where the DNA matches it firmly. Only some rows state a clone size, as once, few, many or a class for expanded clones.

>TRBD1|TRBJ1-6|NA|TRBV6-5
CASSYWTGTANSPLHF
TGTGCCAGCAGTTACTGGACCGGGACAGCGAATTCACCCCTCCACTTT
>NA|TRBJ1-2|NA|TRBV11-2
CASSLAVNYGYTF
TGTGCCAGCAGCTTAGCAGTGAACTATGGCTACACCTTC
>TRBD1|TRBJ2-3|NA|TRBV6-1
CASRTTGGSHTQYF
TGTGCCAGCCGAACTACAGGGGGAAGCCATACGCAGTATTTT
>TRBD2|TRBJ2-7|NA|TRBV7-9
CASSPRGGLAETYEQYF
TGTGCCAGCAGCCCTAGAGGAGGACTAGCGGAGACCTACGAGCAGTACTTC
>TRBD1|TRBJ2-7|NA|TRBV11-2
CASSFPGQYYEQYF
TGTGCCAGCAGTTTCCCGGGACAGTACTACGAGCAGTACTTC
>NA|TRBJ2-6|NA|TRBV28
CASSPPGVSGANVLTF
TGTGCCAGCAGTCCACCAGGGGTTTCTGGGGCCAACGTCCTGACTTTC
>NA|TRBJ1-4|few|TRBV19
CGSSATNEKLFF
TGTGGGAGTTCAGCAACTAATGAAAAACTGTTTTTT
>NA|TRBJ1-6|NA|TRBV7-8
CASSSTLNSPLHF
TGTGCCAGCAGCTCCACACTAAATTCACCCCTCCACTTT
>NA|TRBJ2-3|NA|TRBV7-7
CASSLVGGSTDTQYF
TGTGCTAGCAGCTTAGTAGGCGGGAGCACAGATACGCAGTATTTT
>NA|TRBJ2-2|NA|TRBV9
CASSVGGGAGGGELFF
TGTGCCAGCAGCGTAGGGGGGGGCGCAGGTGGAGGAGAGCTGTTTTTT
>NA|TRBJ1-1|NA|TRBV15
CATRTGSTNTEAFF
TGTGCCACCAGAACGGGATCCACAAACACTGAAGCTTTCTTT
>NA|TRBJ2-1|NA|TRBV7-2
CASSSGGASSYNEQFF
TGTGCCAGCAGCTCAGGTGGGGCTAGCTCCTACAATGAGCAGTTCTTC
>TRBD1|TRBJ1-6|NA|TRBV6-5
CASSYSGQGNSPLHF
TGTGCCAGCAGTTACTCCGGACAGGGGAATTCACCCCTCCACTTT
>TRBD1|TRBJ1-6|NA|TRBV28
CASRNRGQGSSPLHF
TGTGCCAGCAGAAATCGGGGACAGGGCTCTTCACCCCTCCACTTT
>TRBD2|TRBJ2-2|many|TRBV11-1
CASSHHEGLADTGELFF
TGTGCCAGCAGCCACCACGAGGGACTAGCGGACACCGGGGAGCTGTTTTTT
>TRBD1|TRBJ1-6|NA|TRBV27
CASSSLARDRDPLHF
TGTGCCAGCAGTTCCCTAGCCCGGGACAGGGACCCCCTCCACTTT
>NA|TRBJ2-2|NA|TRBV5-8
CASSLAQGLATGELFF
TGTGCCAGCAGCTTGGCTCAGGGTCTGGCGACCGGGGAGCTGTTTTTT
>NA|TRBJ2-3|once|TRBV6-1
CASSEQGGSTDTQYF
TGTGCCAGCAGTGAACAGGGCGGAAGCACAGATACGCAGTATTTT
>TRBD2|TRBJ2-3|NA|TRBV6-5
CASRPGTSGADTQYF
TGTGCCAGCAGGCCCGGGACTAGCGGCGCGGATACGCAGTATTTT
>TRBD1|TRBJ1-6|NA|TRBV7-2
CASSRGQGEDSPLHF
TGTGCCAGCAGCAGAGGACAGGGGGAAGATTCACCCCTCCACTTT
>NA|TRBJ2-7|NA|TRBV4-1
CASSRGGSGSGSYEQYF
TGCGCCAGCAGCCGTGGCGGGTCGGGGTCGGGATCCTACGAGCAGTACTTC
>TRBD2|TRBJ2-1|NA|TRBV28
CASSPGTSGPSYNEQFF
TGTGCCAGCAGTCCGGGGACTAGCGGACCGAGCTACAATGAGCAGTTCTTC
>TRBD1|TRBJ1-2|NA|TRBV10-3
CAITDRGSGFLYGYTF
TGTGCCATCACCGACAGGGGTTCCGGTTTTTTGTATGGCTACACCTTC
>NA|TRBJ2-5|NA|TRBV5-4
CASSSGLGDQETQYF
TGTGCCAGCAGCTCGGGACTTGGAGACCAAGAGACCCAGTACTTC
>NA|TRBJ2-3|NA|TRBV18
CASSPPATDTQYF
TGTGCCAGCTCACCACCGGCCACAGATACGCAGTATTTT
>NA|TRBJ2-5|NA|TRBV30
CAWSVNRGETQYF
TGTGCCTGGAGTGTCAACCGCGGGGAGACCCAGTACTTC
>NA|TRBJ2-7|NA|TRBV30
CAWSGGVSSYEQYF
TGTGCCTGGAGTGGAGGAGTTAGCTCCTACGAGCAGTACTTC
>TRBD2|TRBJ2-7|NA|TRBV9
CASSQSGNSYEQYF
TGTGCCAGCAGTCAGAGCGGGAATTCTTACGAGCAGTACTTC
>TRBD2|TRBJ2-7|NA|TRBV29-1
CSVGTSGYEQYF
TGCAGCGTTGGGACTAGCGGCTACGAGCAGTACTTC
>TRBD2|TRBJ2-1|NA|TRBV27
CASSFGTSGTQSSYNEQFF
TGTGCCAGCAGTTTTGGGACTAGCGGGACACAGAGCTCCTACAATGAGCAGTTCTTC
>TRBD2|TRBJ2-2|NA|TRBV5-1
CASSSSGRETGELFF
TGCGCCAGCAGCTCTAGCGGGAGAGAAACCGGGGAGCTGTTTTTT
>NA|TRBJ2-2|once|TRBV29-1
CSVTTRSTGELFF
TGCAGCGTCACCACCCGGAGCACCGGGGAGCTGTTTTTT
>NA|TRBJ2-2|NA|TRBV5-1
CASSADRLNTGELFF
TGCGCCAGCAGTGCCGACAGGCTGAACACCGGGGAGCTGTTTTTT
>TRBD1|TRBJ1-1|once|TRBV5-1
CASSMGTGRKTEAFF
TGCGCCAGCAGCATGGGGACAGGGAGGAAAACTGAAGCTTTCTTT
>NA|TRBJ1-6|NA|TRBV10-3
CAIKEGDQGNSPLHF
TGTGCCATCAAGGAAGGTGACCAGGGTAATTCACCCCTCCACTTT
>TRBD1|TRBJ2-3|NA|TRBV27
CASTHRGRGTDTQYF
TGTGCCAGCACCCACAGGGGGCGGGGCACAGATACGCAGTATTTT
>NA|TRBJ1-1|NA|TRBV25-1
CASSESGNSAEAFF
TGTGCCAGCAGTGAATCGGGGAATTCCGCTGAAGCTTTCTTT
>TRBD2|TRBJ2-7|once|TRBV5-4
CASSGREVKVNEQYF
TGTGCCAGCAGCGGCCGGGAGGTAAAAGTAAACGAGCAGTACTTC
>NA|TRBJ2-3|once|TRBV6-1
CASRGAHWNTDTQYF
TGTGCCAGCAGGGGGGCACACTGGAACACAGATACGCAGTATTTT
>NA|TRBJ1-5|many|TRBV18
CASSPPQGQPQHF
TGTGCCAGCTCACCACCACAGGGCCAGCCCCAGCATTTT
>NA|TRBJ2-5|NA|TRBV19
CASSSNSLQGTQYF
TGTGCCAGTAGTAGTAACAGCCTTCAAGGGACCCAGTACTTC
>TRBD1|TRBJ1-3|NA|TRBV18
CASSPWDRGLRLAGNTIYF
TGTGCCAGCTCACCATGGGACAGGGGTCTACGTCTGGCCGGAAACACCATATATTTT
>NA|TRBJ2-3|NA|TRBV5-1
CASSSYSTDTQYF
TGCGCCAGCAGCTCTTACAGTACAGATACGCAGTATTTT
>NA|TRBJ2-7|NA|TRBV4-1
CASSQDGGGRSYEQYF
TGCGCCAGCAGCCAAGATGGGGGGGGCCGCTCCTACGAGCAGTACTTC
>TRBD1|TRBJ1-5|NA|TRBV19
CASRGNRGFNQPQHF
TGTGCCAGTAGGGGAAACAGGGGTTTCAATCAGCCCCAGCATTTT
>NA|TRBJ2-1|NA|TRBV28
CASSLVRGYNEQFF
TGTGCCAGCAGTTTGGTCAGGGGCTACAATGAGCAGTTCTTC
>TRBD2|TRBJ2-1|NA|TRBV2
CASSKETTSGSIDNEQFF
TGTGCCAGCAGTAAAGAGACGACTAGCGGGAGTATAGACAATGAGCAGTTCTTC